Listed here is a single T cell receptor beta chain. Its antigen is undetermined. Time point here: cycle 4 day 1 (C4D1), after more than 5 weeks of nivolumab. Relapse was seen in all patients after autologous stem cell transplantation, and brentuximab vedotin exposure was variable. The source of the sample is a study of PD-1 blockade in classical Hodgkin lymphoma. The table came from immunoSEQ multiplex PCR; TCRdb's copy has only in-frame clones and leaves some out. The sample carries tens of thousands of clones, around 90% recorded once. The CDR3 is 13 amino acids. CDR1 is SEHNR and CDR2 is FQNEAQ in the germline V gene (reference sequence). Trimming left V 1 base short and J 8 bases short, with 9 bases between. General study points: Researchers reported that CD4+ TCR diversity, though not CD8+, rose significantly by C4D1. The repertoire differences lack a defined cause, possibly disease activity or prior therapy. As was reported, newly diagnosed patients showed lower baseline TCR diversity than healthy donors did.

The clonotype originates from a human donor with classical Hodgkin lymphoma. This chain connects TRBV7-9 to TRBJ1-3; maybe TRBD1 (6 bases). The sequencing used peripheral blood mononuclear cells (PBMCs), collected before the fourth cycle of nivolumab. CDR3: CASSLEGGDTIYF. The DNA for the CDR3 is TGTGCCAGCAGCTTAGAAGGGGGAGACACCATATATTTT.